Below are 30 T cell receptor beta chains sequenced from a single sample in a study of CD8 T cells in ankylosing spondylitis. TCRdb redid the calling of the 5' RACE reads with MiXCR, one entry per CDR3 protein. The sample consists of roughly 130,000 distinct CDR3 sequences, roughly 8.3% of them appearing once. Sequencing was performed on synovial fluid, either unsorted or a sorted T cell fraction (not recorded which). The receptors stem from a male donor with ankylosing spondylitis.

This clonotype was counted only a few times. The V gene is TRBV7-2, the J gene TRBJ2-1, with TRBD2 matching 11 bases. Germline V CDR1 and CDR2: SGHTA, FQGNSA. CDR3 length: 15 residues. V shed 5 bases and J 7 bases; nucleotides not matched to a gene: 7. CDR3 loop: CASSATTSGVNEQFF. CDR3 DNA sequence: TGTGCCAGCAGCGCCACGACTAGCGGGGTAAATGAGCAGTTCTTC.

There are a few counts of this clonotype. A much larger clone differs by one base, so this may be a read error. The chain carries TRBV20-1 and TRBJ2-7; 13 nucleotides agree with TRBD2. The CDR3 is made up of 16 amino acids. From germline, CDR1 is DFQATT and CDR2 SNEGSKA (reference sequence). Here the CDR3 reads CSAQPSTSGGASELYF. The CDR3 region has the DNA TGCAGTGCCCAGCCCTCCACTAGCGGGGGGGCGTCTGAGCTGTACTTC.

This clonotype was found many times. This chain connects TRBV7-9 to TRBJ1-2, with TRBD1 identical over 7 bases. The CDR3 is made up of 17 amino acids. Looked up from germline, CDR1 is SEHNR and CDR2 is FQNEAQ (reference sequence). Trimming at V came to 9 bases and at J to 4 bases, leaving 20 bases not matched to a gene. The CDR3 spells CARIRGDTLPVFYGYTF. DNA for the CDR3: TGTGCCAGGATCAGGGGGGATACCTTACCTGTCTTCTATGGCTACACCTTC.

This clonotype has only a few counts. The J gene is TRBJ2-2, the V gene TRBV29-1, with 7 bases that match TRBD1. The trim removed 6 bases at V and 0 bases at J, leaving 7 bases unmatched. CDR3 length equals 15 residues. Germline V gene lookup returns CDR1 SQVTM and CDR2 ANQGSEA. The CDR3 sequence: CSVYSGTANTGELFF. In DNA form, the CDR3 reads TGCAGCGTCTACTCCGGGACAGCGAACACCGGGGAGCTGTTTTTT.

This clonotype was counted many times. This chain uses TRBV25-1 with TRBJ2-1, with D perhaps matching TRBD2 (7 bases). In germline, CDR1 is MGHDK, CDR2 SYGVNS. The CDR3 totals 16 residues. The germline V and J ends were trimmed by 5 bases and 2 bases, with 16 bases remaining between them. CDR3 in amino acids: CASSPLEGGAYNEQFF. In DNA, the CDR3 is TGTGCCAGCAGTCCCCTAGAAGGGGGGGCCTACAATGAGCAGTTCTTC.

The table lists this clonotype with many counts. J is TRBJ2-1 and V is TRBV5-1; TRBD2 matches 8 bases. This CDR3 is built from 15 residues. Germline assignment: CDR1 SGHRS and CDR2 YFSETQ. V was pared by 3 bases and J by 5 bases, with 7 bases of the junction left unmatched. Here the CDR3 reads CASSYLAGSNNEQFF. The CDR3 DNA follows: TGCGCCAGCAGCTATTTAGCGGGGAGCAACAATGAGCAGTTCTTC.

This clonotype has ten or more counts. The CDR3 nucleotides are TGCAGTGCTAGATGGGACGGGCGGTTCGATGGCTACACCTTC. It specifies CSARWDGRFDGYTF. The chain recombines TRBV20-1 with TRBJ1-2; maybe TRBD1 (5 bases). The V gene's germline CDR1 is DFQATT and CDR2 SNEGSKA (reference sequence). Trimming cost V 2 bases and J 6 bases, with 16 bases left between them. CDR3 length equals 14 residues.

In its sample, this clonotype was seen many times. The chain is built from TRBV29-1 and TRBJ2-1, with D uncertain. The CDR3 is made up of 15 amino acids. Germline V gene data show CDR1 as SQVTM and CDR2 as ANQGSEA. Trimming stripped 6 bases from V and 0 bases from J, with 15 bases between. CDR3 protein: CSVGSRYPSYNEQFF. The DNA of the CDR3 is TGCAGCGTCGGATCACGCTACCCCTCCTACAATGAGCAGTTCTTC.

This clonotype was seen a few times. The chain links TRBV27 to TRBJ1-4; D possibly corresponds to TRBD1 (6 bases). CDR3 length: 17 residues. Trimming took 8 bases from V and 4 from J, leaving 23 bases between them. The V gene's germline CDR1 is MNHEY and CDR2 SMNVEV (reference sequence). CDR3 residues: CASAQGQRRRFNEKLFF. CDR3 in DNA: TGTGCCAGCGCTCAAGGACAGCGCCGTCGTTTTAATGAAAAACTGTTTTTT.

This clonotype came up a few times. CDR3 residues: CASSFQGGIYEQYF. The CDR3 DNA follows: TGCGCCAGCAGCTTCCAGGGAGGTATCTACGAGCAGTACTTC. V usage is TRBV5-1 and J usage is TRBJ2-7, with a tentative D call TRBD2 (6 bases). Germline-derived CDR1 and CDR2 are SGHRS and YFSETQ. V dropped 2 bases and J dropped 3 bases, with 12 bases sitting between them. The CDR3 runs 14 residues.

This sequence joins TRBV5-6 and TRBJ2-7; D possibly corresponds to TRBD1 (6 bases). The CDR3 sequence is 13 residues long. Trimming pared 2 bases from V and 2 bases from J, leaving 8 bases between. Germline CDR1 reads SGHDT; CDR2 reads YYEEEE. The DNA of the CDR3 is TGTGCCAGCAGCTTTCGGACAGCCTACGAGCAGTACTTC. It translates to CASSFRTAYEQYF.

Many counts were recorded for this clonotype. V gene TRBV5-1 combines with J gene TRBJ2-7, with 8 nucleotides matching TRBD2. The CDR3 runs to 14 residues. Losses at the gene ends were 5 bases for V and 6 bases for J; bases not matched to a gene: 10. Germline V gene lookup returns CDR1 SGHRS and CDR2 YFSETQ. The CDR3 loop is CASSVGGLVPEQYF. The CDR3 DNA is TGCGCCAGCAGTGTGGGGGGACTAGTCCCCGAGCAGTACTTC.

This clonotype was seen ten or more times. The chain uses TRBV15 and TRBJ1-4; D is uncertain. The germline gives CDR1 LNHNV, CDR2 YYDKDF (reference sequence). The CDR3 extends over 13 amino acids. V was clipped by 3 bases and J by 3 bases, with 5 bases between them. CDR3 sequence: CATSRAPNEKLFF. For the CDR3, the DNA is TGTGCCACCAGCAGGGCCCCTAATGAAAAACTGTTTTTT.

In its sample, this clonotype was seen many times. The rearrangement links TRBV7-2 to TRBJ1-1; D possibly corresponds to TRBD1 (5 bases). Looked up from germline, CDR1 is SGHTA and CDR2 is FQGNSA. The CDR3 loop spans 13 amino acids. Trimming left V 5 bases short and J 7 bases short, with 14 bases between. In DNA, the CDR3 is TGTGCCAGCAGCCCGGGACGGACTGTTGAAGCTTTCTTT. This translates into CASSPGRTVEAFF.

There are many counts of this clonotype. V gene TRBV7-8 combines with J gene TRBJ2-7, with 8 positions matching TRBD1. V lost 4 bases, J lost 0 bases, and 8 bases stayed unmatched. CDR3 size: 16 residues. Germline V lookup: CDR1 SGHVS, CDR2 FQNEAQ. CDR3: CASSYRTGRFSYEQYF. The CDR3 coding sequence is TGTGCCAGCAGCTACAGGACAGGGCGGTTCTCCTACGAGCAGTACTTC.

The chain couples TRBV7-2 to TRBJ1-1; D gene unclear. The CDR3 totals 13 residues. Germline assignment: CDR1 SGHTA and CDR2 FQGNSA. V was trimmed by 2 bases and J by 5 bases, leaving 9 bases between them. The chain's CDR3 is CASSLRLGTEAFF. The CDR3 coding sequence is TGTGCCAGCAGCTTAAGGTTGGGGACTGAAGCTTTCTTT.

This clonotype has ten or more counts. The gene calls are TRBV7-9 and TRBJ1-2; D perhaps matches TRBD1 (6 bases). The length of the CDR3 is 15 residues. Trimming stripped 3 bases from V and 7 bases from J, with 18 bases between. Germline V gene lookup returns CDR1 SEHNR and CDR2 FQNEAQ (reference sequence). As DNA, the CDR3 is TGTGCCAGCAGCTTTTACTCCGGACAGCTTCTTGGCTACACCTTC. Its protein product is CASSFYSGQLLGYTF.

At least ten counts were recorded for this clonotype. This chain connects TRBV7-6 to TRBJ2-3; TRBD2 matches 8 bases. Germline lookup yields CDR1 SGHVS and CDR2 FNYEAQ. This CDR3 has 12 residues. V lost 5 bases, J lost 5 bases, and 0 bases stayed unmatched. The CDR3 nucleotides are TGTGCCAGCAGCCGGGGGGGAGATACGCAGTATTTT. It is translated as CASSRGGDTQYF.

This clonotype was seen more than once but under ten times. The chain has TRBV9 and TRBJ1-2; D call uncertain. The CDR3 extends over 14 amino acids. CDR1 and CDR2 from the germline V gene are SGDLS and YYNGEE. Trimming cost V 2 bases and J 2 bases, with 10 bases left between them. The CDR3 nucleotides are TGTGCCAGCAGCGTCACAACAGCAAACTATGGCTACACCTTC. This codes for CASSVTTANYGYTF.

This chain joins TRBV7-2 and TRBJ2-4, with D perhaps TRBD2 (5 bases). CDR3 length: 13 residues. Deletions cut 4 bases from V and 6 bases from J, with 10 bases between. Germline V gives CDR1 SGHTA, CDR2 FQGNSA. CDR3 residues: CASSSERINIQYF. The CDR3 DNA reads TGTGCCAGCAGCTCGGAGCGGATAAACATTCAGTACTTC.

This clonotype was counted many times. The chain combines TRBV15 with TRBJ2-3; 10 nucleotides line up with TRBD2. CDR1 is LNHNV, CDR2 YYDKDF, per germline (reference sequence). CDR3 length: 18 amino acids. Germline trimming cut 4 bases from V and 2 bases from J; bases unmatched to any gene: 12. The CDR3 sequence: CATSNLLFLAGDTDTQYF. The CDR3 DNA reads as TGTGCCACCAGCAACCTGCTATTCCTAGCGGGGGACACAGATACGCAGTATTTT.

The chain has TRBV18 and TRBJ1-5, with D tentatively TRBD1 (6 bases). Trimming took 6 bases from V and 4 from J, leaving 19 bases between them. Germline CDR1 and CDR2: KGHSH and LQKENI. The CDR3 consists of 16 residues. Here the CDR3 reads CASSPKGVGENQPQHF. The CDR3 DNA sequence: TGTGCCAGCTCGCCCAAGGGGGTCGGCGAGAATCAGCCCCAGCATTTT.

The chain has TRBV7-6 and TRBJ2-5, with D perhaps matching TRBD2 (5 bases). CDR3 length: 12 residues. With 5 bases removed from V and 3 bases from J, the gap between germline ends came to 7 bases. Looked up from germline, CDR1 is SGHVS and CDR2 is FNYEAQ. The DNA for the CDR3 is TGTGCCAGCAGCCCGGGGAAAGAGACCCAGTACTTC. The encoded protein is CASSPGKETQYF.

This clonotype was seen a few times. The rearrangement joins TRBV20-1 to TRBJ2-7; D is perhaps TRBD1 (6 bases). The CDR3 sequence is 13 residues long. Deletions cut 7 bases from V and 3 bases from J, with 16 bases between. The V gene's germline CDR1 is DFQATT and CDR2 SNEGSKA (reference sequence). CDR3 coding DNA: TGCAGTGTTGGGAGACAGGCGAACTACGAGCAGTACTTC. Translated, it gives CSVGRQANYEQYF.

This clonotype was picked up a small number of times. This chain's CDR3 is CASSQDLGRPQHF. Written as DNA, the CDR3 is TGCGCCAGCAGCCAAGACTTGGGACGGCCCCAGCATTTT. This chain connects TRBV4-3 to TRBJ1-5; D might be TRBD1 (5 bases). The CDR3 is 13 amino acids. The V gene's germline CDR1 is LGHNA and CDR2 YSLEER. With 0 bases removed from V and 9 bases from J, the gap between germline ends came to 9 bases.

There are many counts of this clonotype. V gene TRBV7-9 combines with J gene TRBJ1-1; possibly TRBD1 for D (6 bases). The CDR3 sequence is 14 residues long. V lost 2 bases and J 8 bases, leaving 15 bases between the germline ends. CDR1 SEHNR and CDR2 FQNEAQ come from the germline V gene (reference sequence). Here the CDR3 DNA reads TGTGCCAGCAGCTTACGCAGGGGTGGCATCGAAGCTTTCTTT. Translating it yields CASSLRRGGIEAFF.

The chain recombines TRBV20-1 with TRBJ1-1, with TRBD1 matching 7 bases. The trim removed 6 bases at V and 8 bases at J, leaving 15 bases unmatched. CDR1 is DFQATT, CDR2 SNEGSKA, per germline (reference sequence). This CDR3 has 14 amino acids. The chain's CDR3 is CSAPTGNPYREAFF. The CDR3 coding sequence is TGCAGTGCCCCGACAGGGAATCCTTACAGGGAAGCTTTCTTT.

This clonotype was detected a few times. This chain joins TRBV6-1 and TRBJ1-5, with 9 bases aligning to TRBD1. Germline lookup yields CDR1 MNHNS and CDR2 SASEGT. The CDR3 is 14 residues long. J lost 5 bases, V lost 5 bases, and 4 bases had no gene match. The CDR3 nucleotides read TGTGCCAGCAGTACGGGACAGGGATATCAGCCCCAGCATTTT. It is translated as CASSTGQGYQPQHF.

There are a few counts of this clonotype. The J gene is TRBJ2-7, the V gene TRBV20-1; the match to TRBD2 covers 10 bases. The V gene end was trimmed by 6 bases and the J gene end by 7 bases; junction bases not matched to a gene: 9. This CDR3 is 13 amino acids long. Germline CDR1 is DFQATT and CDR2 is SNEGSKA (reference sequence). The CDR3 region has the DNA TGCAGTGCGTCCGGACTAGCGGAGAGGGAGCAGTACTTC. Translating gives CSASGLAEREQYF.

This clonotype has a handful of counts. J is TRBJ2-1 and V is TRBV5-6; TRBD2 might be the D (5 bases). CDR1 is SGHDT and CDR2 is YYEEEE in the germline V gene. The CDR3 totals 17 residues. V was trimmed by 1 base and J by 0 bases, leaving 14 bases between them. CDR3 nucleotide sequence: TGTGCCAGCAGCTTGTTTATTGGGAGTGCCTCCTACAATGAGCAGTTCTTC. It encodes CASSLFIGSASYNEQFF.